Following are 12 T cell receptor beta chains from one sample sequenced in a study of T cell responses to AZD1222 COVID-19 vaccine. Method: immunoSEQ multiplex PCR; TCRdb's copy keeps in-frame clones and lacks some. The table lists about 110,000 clones, about 86% of them singletons. Material: peripheral blood, obtained on day 0 of AZD1222 vaccination. The receptors stem from an adult in good health.

On this clone itself: A junction end diverges from the germline sequence, so it may reflect a read error. The chain links TRBV27 to TRBJ1-2; 8 bases align to TRBD1. This CDR3 comprises 13 residues. Germline V gene sequence: CDR1 MNHEY, CDR2 SMNVEV (reference sequence). CDR3 sequence: CASSLLGTGRYLF. CDR3 sequence (DNA): TGTGCCAGCAGTTTATTGGGGACAGGCCGTTACCTCTTC.

The rearrangement links TRBV19 to TRBJ2-3; 7 bases agree with TRBD1. V gave up 5 bases and J gave up 6 bases; unmatched junction bases: 5. The length of the CDR3 is 13 residues. The germline V gene encodes CDR1 LNHDA and CDR2 SQIVND (reference sequence). The CDR3 is CASSEQGTDTQYF. CDR3 coding DNA: TGTGCCAGTAGTGAACAGGGGACCGATACGCAGTATTTT.

J is TRBJ2-3 and V is TRBV29-1; the D is unclear. Germline V gene data show CDR1 as SQVTM and CDR2 as ANQGSEA. V was shortened by 7 bases and J by 3 bases, with 17 bases between the two germline ends. This CDR3 has 14 residues. For the CDR3, the DNA is TGCAGCGGGGGTGGGAATGTACGTACAGATACGCAGTATTTT. It codes for CSGGGNVRTDTQYF.

The rearrangement joins TRBV29-1 to TRBJ1-2, with D possibly matching TRBD1 (5 bases). This CDR3 contains 12 residues. Germline lookup yields CDR1 SQVTM and CDR2 ANQGSEA. V lost 3 bases, J lost 7 bases, and 12 bases lay in between. The CDR3 DNA reads TGCAGCGTTGATAGGGGCATTGGTGGCTACACCTTC. Translating it yields CSVDRGIGGYTF.

This rearrangement joins TRBV19 to TRBJ1-5, with TRBD1 matching over 12 bases. Losses at the gene ends were 8 bases for V and 7 bases for J; bases not matched to a gene: 6. The length of the CDR3 is 14 residues. Germline CDR1 LNHDA, CDR2 SQIVND (reference sequence). The CDR3 region has the DNA TGTGCCAGTGGGGGGACAGGGGGCGGCCAGCCCCAGCATTTT. It specifies CASGGTGGGQPQHF.

The chain is built from TRBV7-9 and TRBJ2-7; the D gene is possibly TRBD1 (6 bases). The CDR3 consists of 15 residues. Germline loops: CDR1 SEHNR, CDR2 FQNEAQ (reference sequence). V dropped 5 bases and J dropped 3 bases, with 17 bases sitting between them. CDR3 coding DNA: TGTGCCAGCAGCACCCACCGAGGACAGCGCTACGAGCAGTACTTC. Its protein is CASSTHRGQRYEQYF.

A single count supports this clone. The genes are TRBV3-1 (or the pseudogene TRBV3-2) and TRBJ2-2; D is undetermined. In germline, CDR1 is LGHDT, CDR2 YNNKEL (reference sequence). This CDR3 is 15 amino acids long. V dropped 0 bases and J dropped 2 bases, with 7 bases sitting between them. The CDR3 region is CASSQEATNTGELFF. Written as DNA, the CDR3 is TGTGCCAGCAGCCAAGAGGCCACAAACACCGGGGAGCTGTTTTTT.

V gene TRBV5-1 combines with J gene TRBJ1-2; D is unclear. The CDR3 runs to 14 residues. Germline V CDR1 and CDR2: SGHRS, YFSETQ. V lost 0 bases, J lost 4 bases, and 10 bases lay in between. The CDR3 spells CASSLGGLGYGYTF. The CDR3 coding sequence is TGCGCCAGCAGCTTGGGAGGTCTCGGCTATGGCTACACCTTC. The full variable domain, rest sourced from reference TRBV5-1 and TRBJ1-2, is KAGVTQTPRYLIKTRGQQVTLSCSPISGHRSVSWYQQTPGQGLQFLFEYFSETQRNKGNFPGRFSGRQFSNSRSEMNVSTLELGDSALYLCASSLGGLGYGYTFGSGTRLTVV.

The chain has TRBV5-1 and TRBJ1-2; D is unclear. The V end was cut by 0 bases, the J end by 7 bases, with 10 bases between. This CDR3 comprises 13 residues. Germline lookup yields CDR1 SGHRS and CDR2 YFSETQ. CDR3 protein: CASSLEGKSGYTF. DNA of the CDR3: TGCGCCAGCAGCTTGGAGGGAAAATCTGGCTACACCTTC.

CDR3 DNA: TGTGCCACCAGCAGAGATAGGACTGAGGACATTCAGTACTTC. This translates into CATSRDRTEDIQYF. The chain links TRBV15 to TRBJ2-4; maybe TRBD2 (5 bases). The CDR3 sequence is 14 residues long. The germline V gene encodes CDR1 LNHNV and CDR2 YYDKDF (reference sequence). Trimming left V 0 bases short and J 8 bases short, with 11 bases between. Complete variable domain (other parts from reference TRBV15 and TRBJ2-4): DAMVIQNPRYQVTQFGKPVTLSCSQTLNHNVMYWYQQKSSQAPKLLFHYYDKDFNNEADTPDNFQSRRPNTSFCFLDIRSPGLGDTAMYLCATSRDRTEDIQYFGAGTRLSVL.

The chain couples TRBV11-3 to TRBJ2-3, with TRBD2 matching 13 bases. This CDR3 is built from 16 residues. With V trimmed by 5 bases and J by 5 bases, 7 bases remained unmatched. The germline gives CDR1 SGHNT, CDR2 YENEEA. The CDR3 sequence: CASSARTSGGGDTQYF. CDR3 nucleotides: TGTGCCAGCAGCGCCCGGACTAGCGGGGGTGGAGATACGCAGTATTTT. The full variable domain, rest sourced from reference TRBV11-3 and TRBJ2-3, is EAGVVQSPRYKIIEKKQPVAFWCNPISGHNTLYWYLQNLGQGPELLIRYENEEAVDDSQLPKDRFSAERLKGVDSTLKIQPAELGDSAVYLCASSARTSGGGDTQYFGPGTRLTVL.

The chain employs TRBV5-5 and TRBJ1-2, with 7 bases fitting TRBD1. CDR1 is SGHKS, CDR2 YYEKEE, per germline (reference sequence). The CDR3 runs to 14 residues. Trimming took 7 bases from V and 7 from J; bases not matched to a gene: 13. The CDR3 reads CASGDREFSGGYTF. In DNA form, the CDR3 reads TGTGCCAGCGGTGACAGGGAGTTTTCCGGTGGCTACACCTTC.